The 10 T cell receptor beta chains in this list originate from one sample, sequenced in a study of T cell responses to AZD1222 COVID-19 vaccine. The assay was immunoSEQ multiplex PCR, and TCRdb's table has in-frame clones only and misses some. The profile shows 65,000 to 95,000 clones, 90% to 95% of them singletons. The source material was peripheral blood, sampled on day 0 of MenACWY control vaccination. The origin of the receptors is an adult in good health.

The rearrangement links TRBV27 to TRBJ2-7; 8 bases fit TRBD1. The CDR3 sequence is 15 residues long. The germline V gene encodes CDR1 MNHEY and CDR2 SMNVEV (reference sequence). V lost 5 bases, J lost 4 bases, and 10 bases stayed unmatched. The CDR3 region is CASSPRGTGLYEQYF. DNA for the CDR3: TGTGCCAGCAGTCCACGCGGGACAGGCCTTTACGAGCAGTACTTC.

This chain uses TRBV28 with TRBJ1-6; TRBD1 matches at 8 bases. V lost 3 bases, J lost 8 bases, and 12 bases stayed unmatched. From germline, CDR1 is MDHEN and CDR2 SYDVKM. The CDR3 has 17 residues. The CDR3 region is CASSFLKRGTGHSPLHF. The CDR3 nucleotides are TGTGCCAGCAGTTTCCTAAAAAGGGGGACAGGACATTCACCCCTCCACTTT.

The J gene is TRBJ2-1, the V gene TRBV15; possibly TRBD2 for D (5 bases). CDR1 LNHNV and CDR2 YYDKDF come from the germline V gene (reference sequence). V lost 0 bases, J lost 8 bases, and 14 bases lay in between. This CDR3 comprises 15 residues. The CDR3 DNA is TGTGCCACCAGCAGAGATAGTGGGAGTAGGGATGAGCAGTTCTTC. This gives the protein CATSRDSGSRDEQFF.

J is TRBJ1-2 and V is TRBV6-2 or TRBV6-3; 11 nucleotides align to TRBD1. Germline V gives CDR1 MNHEY, CDR2 SVGEGT. V shed 0 bases, J shed 6 bases, and the junction held 9 bases outside the gene matches. The CDR3 has 17 amino acids. The CDR3 sequence is CASSYSRSRTGGDGYTF. CDR3 nucleotides: TGTGCCAGCAGTTACTCGAGGTCCCGGACAGGGGGCGATGGCTACACCTTC.

V is TRBV5-1 and J is TRBJ2-3, with TRBD2 identical over 11 bases. CDR3 length equals 18 residues. CDR1 and CDR2 (germline): SGHRS, YFSETQ. J gave up 5 bases and V 0 bases, and 11 bases lay outside the gene matches. The CDR3 sequence: CASSLENLAGGFLDTQYF. The CDR3 DNA reads TGCGCCAGCAGCTTGGAAAACCTAGCGGGAGGCTTTTTAGATACGCAGTATTTT.

This chain connects TRBV4-3 to TRBJ2-2; no firm D call. The CDR3 has 14 residues. The V gene lost 0 bases and the J gene lost 5 bases, with 7 bases spanning the gap. Germline values: CDR1 LGHNA, CDR2 YSLEER. In nucleotides, the CDR3 is TGCGCCAGCAGCCAAGATCCGACTACCGGGGAGCTGTTTTTT. It yields the protein CASSQDPTTGELFF.

The V and J genes are TRBV11-3 and TRBJ1-1; no definite D call. Looked up from germline, CDR1 is SGHNT and CDR2 is YENEEA. V shed 2 bases and J shed 5 bases, with 6 bases lying between them. The CDR3 totals 12 residues. Written as DNA, the CDR3 is TGTGCCAGCAGCTTAAAGGGAACTGAAGCTTTCTTT. Translated, it gives CASSLKGTEAFF.

The chain is built from TRBV9 and TRBJ2-3; 8 positions agree with TRBD2. V was pared by 1 base and J by 0 bases, with 1 base of the junction left unmatched. The germline V gene encodes CDR1 SGDLS and CDR2 YYNGEE. This CDR3 has 15 residues. CDR3 sequence (DNA): TGTGCCAGCAGCGTACGACTAGCGAGCACAGATACGCAGTATTTT. This encodes CASSVRLASTDTQYF.

This clone has just a few counts. V and J are TRBV4-3 and TRBJ2-6; D unclear. Between the trimmed V and J ends, which lost 6 bases and 0 bases, there was a span of 3 bases. CDR1 LGHNA and CDR2 YSLEER come from the germline V gene. The CDR3 extends over 13 amino acids. This chain's CDR3 is CASRYSGANVLTF. The DNA for the CDR3 is TGCGCCAGCAGGTACTCTGGGGCCAACGTCCTGACTTTC.

J is TRBJ2-2 and V is TRBV5-5; tentative D call: TRBD1 (5 bases). Deletions cut 1 base from V and 2 bases from J, with 12 bases between. The CDR3 is 16 residues long. From germline, CDR1 is SGHKS and CDR2 YYEKEE (reference sequence). CDR3 loop: CASSLMEQGNTGELFF. DNA for the CDR3: TGTGCCAGCAGCTTGATGGAGCAGGGAAACACCGGGGAGCTGTTTTTT.